Below, one TCR beta chain is given with its context. This sample was included in a study of response to subunit inactivated influenza vaccine. V lost 7 bases to trimming and J lost 5 bases; unmatched junction nucleotides: 11. CDR3 length: 14 amino acids. The V gene's germline CDR1 is ENHRY and CDR2 SYGVKD. TCRdb recomputed calls from the RT-PCR reads with MiXCR, one row per CDR3 protein. This table holds around 580,000 distinct CDR3 sequences, approximately 12% found once. This sequence originates from a man aged 45-60 years who received an inactivated influenza vaccine. The sequences come from PBMCs from blood, collected on the day of vaccination. The chain is built from TRBV10-3 and TRBJ2-7; 7 positions match TRBD1. DNA of the CDR3: TGTGCCATCAATAGACAGGGTTTGAGAGACGAGCAGTACTTC. Its translation: CAINRQGLRDEQYF.